This T cell receptor beta chain was obtained from a study of blood T cell repertoires in COVID-19. Whole-study context: Nucleic acid was either cDNA or gDNA, and it came from T cells, B-cell-depleted T cells, or PBMCs.

This clone was seen more than once but under ten times. TCRdb's table, derived via immunoSEQ multiplex PCR, lists solely in-frame clones and lacks some. The table records fewer than 80,000 clones, over 75% of them present only once. Germline V gene sequence: CDR1 LNHDA, CDR2 SQIVND (reference sequence). CDR3 length: 12 residues. Trimming shortened V by 3 bases and J by 7 bases, and 9 bases separated the two germline ends. The receptor comes from a human donor in a cohort sampled during active COVID-19. The rearrangement joins TRBV19 to TRBJ1-2; D is uncertain. The sample consisted of peripheral blood. CDR3 sequence: CASSMRVGGYTF. The CDR3, as DNA: TGTGCCAGTAGTATGAGGGTTGGTGGCTACACCTTC.